The 2 T cell receptor beta chains below come from one sample, sequenced in a study of Ad26.COV2.S vaccination and SARS-CoV-2 variants. Some clones are missing from TCRdb's copy, which holds only in-frame ones; the method was immunoSEQ multiplex PCR. The sample has approximately 240,000 clones; roughly 90% are singletons. The treatment denotes: roughly 18 received Ad26.COV2.S at low or high dose, single or two shots; several received placebo; per-sample allocation not given. On day 63 after the first injection, vaccine and placebo recipients gave samples. Source: peripheral blood, taken in a trial of Ad26.COV2.S vaccine versus placebo. All receptors come from a person aged 18-65 years who received the Ad26.COV2.S COVID-19 vaccine or a placebo.

The rearrangement uses TRBV30 and TRBJ2-7; D may be TRBD2 (5 bases). Germline values: CDR1 GTSNPN, CDR2 SVGIG (reference sequence). The CDR3 extends over 14 amino acids. Trimming took 4 bases from V and 6 from J, leaving 19 bases between them. CDR3 region: CAWTLRGSSVEQYF. CDR3 DNA: TGTGCCTGGACCCTAAGAGGGAGCTCGGTCGAGCAGTACTTC. The full variable domain, in which reference TRBV30 and TRBJ2-7 provide the parts outside the CDR3, is SQTIHQWPATLVQPVGSPLSLECTVEGTSNPNLYWYRQAAGRGLQLLFYSVGIGQISSEVPQNLSASRPQDRQFILSSKKLLLSDSGFYLCAWTLRGSSVEQYFGPGTRLTVT.

The rearrangement links TRBV19 to TRBJ2-6; no firm D call. The CDR3 has 14 residues. Looked up from germline, CDR1 is LNHDA and CDR2 is SQIVND (reference sequence). Trimming took off 5 bases at V and 0 bases at J, with 5 bases between the two ends. The CDR3 coding sequence is TGTGCCAGTAGTTACCACTCTGGGGCCAACGTCCTGACTTTC. It is translated as CASSYHSGANVLTF.